This is a list of T cell receptor beta chains from one sample in a study of blood T cell repertoires in COVID-19. The repertoire was sequenced with immunoSEQ multiplex PCR; TCRdb's copy has only in-frame clones and lacks some. This sample has 95,000 to 100,000 clones, with roughly four fifths found just once. Input material: peripheral blood. The receptor source for this set is a human donor in a cohort sampled during active COVID-19. The CDR3 runs from the conserved cysteine through the conserved F or W. The order of the fields is D gene, J gene, clone size, V gene, CDR3 DNA, CDR3 protein. A D gene is named only where the DNA matches it firmly. For some rows the clone size is stated as once, few or many, or as a class when expanded; others skip it.

TRBD1 TRBJ1-1 - TRBV9 TGTGCCAGCAGCGTACACAGGGGGCCGAACACTGAAGCTTTCTTT CASSVHRGPNTEAFF
- TRBJ1-5 once TRBV3-1/TRBV3-2 TGTGCCAGCAGCCAGTCTGCTAGGGAGAATCAGCCCCAGCATTTT CASSQSARENQPQHF
TRBD1 TRBJ2-7 - TRBV18 TGTGCCAGCTCACTGAATTTAGACAGGGGGCATATCGGCGAGCAGTACTTC CASSLNLDRGHIGEQYF
TRBD2 TRBJ2-3 - TRBV18 TGTGCCAGCTCATCAGCGGGGGGTAACACAGATACGCAGTATTTT CASSSAGGNTDTQYF
TRBD2 TRBJ2-5 - TRBV19 TGTGCCAGTAGTATAGAGGCTAGCGGGAGTTTCGAGACCCAGTACTTC CASSIEASGSFETQYF
TRBD2 TRBJ2-1 - TRBV5-1 TGCGCCAGCAGCTTGGGCGGGACTACCTTGCATGAGCAGTTCTTC CASSLGGTTLHEQFF
- TRBJ1-6 - TRBV29-1 TGCAGCGTTGGGGGGCAGGCAAATTCACCCCTCCACTTT CSVGGQANSPLHF
- TRBJ1-1 - TRBV14 TGTGCCAGCAGCCCCATGAACACTGAAGCTTTCTTT CASSPMNTEAFF
TRBD1 TRBJ1-4 once TRBV9 TGTGCCAGCAGCGTAGCGGGACAGGGGCATGAAAAACTGTTTTTT CASSVAGQGHEKLFF
TRBD1 TRBJ2-5 - TRBV2 TGTGCCAGCAGTACTAACAGGGGGTCCCAAGAGACCCAGTACTTC CASSTNRGSQETQYF
- TRBJ1-1 - TRBV7-9 TGTGCCAGCACCCTTACCGGAGACCTGAACACTGAAGCTTTCTTT CASTLTGDLNTEAFF
TRBD1 TRBJ1-5 - TRBV27 TGTGCCAGCAGTTTATACCCCTGGACAGGGGTTGGGAGCAATCAGCCCCAGCATTTT CASSLYPWTGVGSNQPQHF
TRBD1 TRBJ2-5 - TRBV29-1 TGCAGCGTGGCCGGGACAGGGTTGGAGACCCAGTACTTC CSVAGTGLETQYF
TRBD2 TRBJ2-1 - TRBV9 TGTGCCAGCAGCAACGGAAATAGCGGGCCGTACAATGAGCAGTTCTTC CASSNGNSGPYNEQFF
- TRBJ1-5 - TRBV18 TGTGCCAGCTCACCCTATCTATTAGGGGGTCGCAATCAGCCCCAGCATTTT CASSPYLLGGRNQPQHF
- TRBJ1-1 - TRBV3-1/TRBV3-2 TGTGCCAGCACCGGGTCTACTGCAGCTTTCTTT CASTGSTAAFF
- TRBJ2-3 - TRBV6-2/TRBV6-3 TGTGCCAGCAGTTACGCGGGAACTAGCACAGATACGCAGTATTTT CASSYAGTSTDTQYF
TRBD1 TRBJ2-2 - TRBV11-2 TGTGCCAGCAGCAGAGGGACAGCCGGGGAGCTGTTTTTT CASSRGTAGELFF
- TRBJ1-2 once TRBV5-5 TGTGCCAGCAGCTTGGGAACTTACTATGGCTACACCTTC CASSLGTYYGYTF
TRBD1 TRBJ1-2 - TRBV3-1/TRBV3-2 TGTGCCAGCAGCCACTCCGACAGGGGGCCCGGTGGCTACACCTTC CASSHSDRGPGGYTF
- TRBJ2-7 - TRBV15 TGTGCCACCAGCAGAGATACAGGTTCCTACGAGCAGTACTTC CATSRDTGSYEQYF
- TRBJ1-5 - TRBV19 TGTGCCAGTAGTATAGGTCCGGGCCCAGGGCCTCTTAGCAATCAGCCCCAGCATTTT CASSIGPGPGPLSNQPQHF
TRBD1 TRBJ2-7 - TRBV4-3 TGCGCCAGCAGCCAATGGGACAGCTCCTACGAGCAGTACTTC CASSQWDSSYEQYF
TRBD1 TRBJ1-2 - TRBV7-9 TGTGCCAGCAGCACCGGACAGGGCGGCAACTATGGCTACACCTTC CASSTGQGGNYGYTF
TRBD2 TRBJ2-3 once TRBV5-1 TGCGCCAGCAGGGGACTAGCGGGGGGGCGCACAGATACGCAGTATTTT CASRGLAGGRTDTQYF
TRBD1 TRBJ1-4 - TRBV28 TGTGCCAGTCTACGCGGGACAGCCCCAACTAATGAAAAACTGTTTTTT CASLRGTAPTNEKLFF
- TRBJ1-5 - TRBV19 TGTGCCAGTAGTATTGTCCCGGGCCAACTAGGGAGCAATCAGCCCCAGCATTTT CASSIVPGQLGSNQPQHF
TRBD1 TRBJ1-5 - TRBV18 TGTGCCAGCTCGGGACAGGGAAATCAGCCCCAGCATTTT CASSGQGNQPQHF
- TRBJ1-6 - TRBV12-3/TRBV12-4 TGTGCCAGCAGTTTGGGGGGTCCCCTCCACTTT CASSLGGPLHF
TRBD1 TRBJ2-1 - TRBV18 TGTGCCAGCTCACCAGATACCGGGACAGGGGGCCTGCGGAATGAGCAGTTCTTC CASSPDTGTGGLRNEQFF
TRBD1 TRBJ1-2 - TRBV4-3 TGCGCCAGCAGCCAAGTTCGACAGGGGGCAGATGGCTACACCTTC CASSQVRQGADGYTF
TRBD2 TRBJ2-2 - TRBV3-1/TRBV3-2 TGTGCCAGCTCACATGGGGGGAGCGGGAGAGGGGAGCTGTTTTTT CASSHGGSGRGELFF
- TRBJ1-4 - TRBV28 TGTGCCAGCAGTCCTCACCTAGGAACAACTAATGAAAAACTGTTTTTT CASSPHLGTTNEKLFF
- TRBJ2-1 - TRBV6-6 TGTGCCAGCAGTGGACAGATACACTCCTACAATGAGCAGTTCTTC CASSGQIHSYNEQFF
- TRBJ2-5 - TRBV10-3 TGTGCCATCAGTACGCCGGAGCGCCGTCAAGAGACCCAGTACTTC CAISTPERRQETQYF
TRBD1 TRBJ1-5 - TRBV6-5 TGTGCCAGCAGTTCTGGACAGGGTAGGACGGAGCCCCAGCATTTT CASSSGQGRTEPQHF
TRBD2 TRBJ2-3 - TRBV2 TGTGCCAGCAAGGCGGGAGGGGGCACAGATACGCAGTATTTT CASKAGGGTDTQYF